This T cell receptor (beta chain) stems from a study of blood T cell repertoires in COVID-19. As for the study in general: Nucleic acid was either cDNA or gDNA, and it came from T cells, B-cell-depleted T cells, or PBMCs.

CDR1 is SGHRS, CDR2 YFSETQ, per germline. The CDR3 sequence is 16 residues long. Trimming left V 2 bases short and J 0 bases short, with 12 bases between. The assay was immunoSEQ multiplex PCR, and TCRdb's table has in-frame clones only and misses some. The sample carries approximately 170,000 clones, around 90% recorded once. This rearrangement joins TRBV5-1 to TRBJ2-1; the D gene is possibly TRBD2 (6 bases). Material: peripheral blood. This TCR was sampled from an elderly woman with COVID-19, enrolled during active disease. The CDR3 loop is CASSFFSGSSYNEQFF. The CDR3 DNA reads as TGCGCCAGCAGCTTTTTTAGCGGAAGCTCCTACAATGAGCAGTTCTTC.